Listed below are T cell receptor beta chains from one sample, sequenced in a study of blood T cells in healthy people across ages. One entry per CDR3 protein, called by TCRdb with MiXCR from the 5' RACE reads. The data show roughly 2 million distinct CDR3 sequences, with 49% seen just once and over 2% held by the top ten. The specimen sequenced was blood. Every receptor here comes from a middle-aged woman in good health. Both conserved end residues are trimmed from each CDR3. Each record gives: V gene, CDR3 protein.

TRBV10-3 AISLGGTNEKLF
TRBV6-1 ASSPGVVDTQY
TRBV4-2 ASSHELAGARNEQF
TRBV5-1 ANSLDRLAGGDTQY
TRBV4-2 ASSPEGRGLKNIQY
TRBV6-2/TRBV6-3 ASRMGAGYT
TRBV20-1 SASDRGSNQPQH
TRBV5-6 ASSRVRGEQY
TRBV20-1 SARGRGLWNSPLH
TRBV7-3 ASSLGSTFSGANVLT
TRBV20-1 SAPPSGEVDTQY
TRBV4-2 ASSQDYWTDLNEKLF
TRBV12-3/TRBV12-4 ASSFGNTRDEQY
TRBV4-2 ASSQGSGGLNTEAF
TRBV4-2 ASSQEGQGRNEQF
TRBV28 ASTSRVYGYT
TRBV27 ASSYRLGGVYNEQF
TRBV5-1 ASRRALAGGEGANVLT
TRBV4-3 ASSQRGVSTDTQY
TRBV4-1 ASSQDLRLGEAF
TRBV20-1 SADPGTGGSPLH
TRBV20-1 SARDPTGLSEQF
TRBV7-2 ASQYPRTAYNEQF
TRBV24-1 ATSEVGRHEQF
TRBV7-9 ASSDHLILGTQY